This T cell receptor (beta chain) emerged from a study of blood T cell repertoires in COVID-19. CDR3 size: 15 residues. CDR1 is MNHEY and CDR2 is SVGEGT in the germline V gene. J gave up 2 bases and V 3 bases, and 4 bases lay outside the gene matches. In the study's own analysis: From reference gene primer amplification, estimates of nucleated cell counts were derived. Some clones are missing from TCRdb's copy, which holds only in-frame ones; the method was immunoSEQ multiplex PCR. V and J calls and clone size are copied from that table; D and trimming were computed from the DNA. Of approximately 110,000 clones in the sample, less than 85% were seen once.

The V gene is TRBV6-2 or TRBV6-3, the J gene TRBJ2-3, with TRBD2 identical over 8 bases. Sequencing was performed on peripheral blood. The TCR sequence derives from a man aged 65-85 years with active or convalescent COVID-19. The CDR3 coding sequence is TGTGCCAGCAGTTATGCTAGCGGGTTCACAGATACGCAGTATTTT. It encodes CASSYASGFTDTQYF.